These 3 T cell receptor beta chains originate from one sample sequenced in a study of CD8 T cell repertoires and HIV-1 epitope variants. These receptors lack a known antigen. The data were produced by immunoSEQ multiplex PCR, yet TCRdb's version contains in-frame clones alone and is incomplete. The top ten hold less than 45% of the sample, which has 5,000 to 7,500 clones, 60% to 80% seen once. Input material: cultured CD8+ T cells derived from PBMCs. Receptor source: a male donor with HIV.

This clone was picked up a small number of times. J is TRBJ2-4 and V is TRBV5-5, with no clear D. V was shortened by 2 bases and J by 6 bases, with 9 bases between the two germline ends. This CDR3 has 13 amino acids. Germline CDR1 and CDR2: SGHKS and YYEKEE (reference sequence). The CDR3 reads CASSFSSGNIQYF. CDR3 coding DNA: TGTGCCAGCAGCTTTTCCTCAGGAAACATTCAGTACTTC.

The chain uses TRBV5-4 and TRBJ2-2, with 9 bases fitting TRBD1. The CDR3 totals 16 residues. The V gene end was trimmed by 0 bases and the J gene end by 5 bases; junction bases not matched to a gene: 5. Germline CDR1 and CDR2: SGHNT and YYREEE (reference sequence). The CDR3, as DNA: TGTGCCAGCAGCTTGGGGACAGGGGTCGGTACCGGGGAGCTGTTTTTT. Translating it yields CASSLGTGVGTGELFF.

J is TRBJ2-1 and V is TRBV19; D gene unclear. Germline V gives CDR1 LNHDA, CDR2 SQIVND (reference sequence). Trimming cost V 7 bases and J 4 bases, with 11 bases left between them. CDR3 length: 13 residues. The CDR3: CASKDLGYNEQFF. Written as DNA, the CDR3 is TGTGCCAGTAAGGATTTAGGGTACAATGAGCAGTTCTTC.